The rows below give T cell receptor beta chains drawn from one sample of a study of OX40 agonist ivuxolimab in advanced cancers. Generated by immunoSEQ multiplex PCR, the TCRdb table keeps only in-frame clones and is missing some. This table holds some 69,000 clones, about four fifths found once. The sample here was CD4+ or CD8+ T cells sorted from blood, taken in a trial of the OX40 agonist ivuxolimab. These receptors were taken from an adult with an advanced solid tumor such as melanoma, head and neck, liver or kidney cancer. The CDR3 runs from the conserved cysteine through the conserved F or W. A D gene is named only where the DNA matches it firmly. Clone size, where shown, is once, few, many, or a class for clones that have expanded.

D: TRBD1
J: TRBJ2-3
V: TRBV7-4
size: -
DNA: TGTGCCACCGACAGGGGGGAGAAGGTAGATACGCAGTATTTT
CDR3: CATDRGEKVDTQYF

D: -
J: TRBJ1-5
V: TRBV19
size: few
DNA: TGTGCCAGTAGTGACAATCAGCCCCAGCATTTT
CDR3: CASSDNQPQHF

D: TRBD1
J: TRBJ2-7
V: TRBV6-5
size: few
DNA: TGTGCCAGCAGTTACATGACAGGGGGATCCTACGAGCAGTACTTC
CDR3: CASSYMTGGSYEQYF

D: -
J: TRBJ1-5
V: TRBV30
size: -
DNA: TGTGCCTGGAGTGTAGGAGGTCAGCCCCAGCATTTT
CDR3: CAWSVGGQPQHF

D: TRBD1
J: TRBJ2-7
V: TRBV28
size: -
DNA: TGTGCCAGCAGCCCTACCGGACAGGGTGTCGACGAGCAGTACTTC
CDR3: CASSPTGQGVDEQYF

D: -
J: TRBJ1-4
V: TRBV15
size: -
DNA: TGTGCCACCAGCAGAGAACTTGGTAATGAAAAACTGTTTTTT
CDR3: CATSRELGNEKLFF

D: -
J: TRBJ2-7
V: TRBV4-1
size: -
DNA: TGCGCCAGCAGCCAAGATATAGGACCCTACGAGCAGTACTTC
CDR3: CASSQDIGPYEQYF

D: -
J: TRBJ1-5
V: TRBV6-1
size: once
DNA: TGTGCCAGCAGTGAAAGGGCGGGAAATCAGCCCCAGCATTTT
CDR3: CASSERAGNQPQHF

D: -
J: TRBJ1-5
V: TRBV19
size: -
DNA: TGTGCCAGTAGTGAGGCCAGGGAAAATCAGCCCCAGCATTTT
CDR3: CASSEARENQPQHF

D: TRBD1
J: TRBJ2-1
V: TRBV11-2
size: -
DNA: TGTGCCAGCAGCGCCCGGGACAGGGGGCGAAATGAGCAGTTCTTC
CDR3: CASSARDRGRNEQFF

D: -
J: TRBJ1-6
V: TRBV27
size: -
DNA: TGTGCCAGCAGTTTCCAACCCAGCTCCTATAATTCACCCCTCCACTTT
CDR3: CASSFQPSSYNSPLHF

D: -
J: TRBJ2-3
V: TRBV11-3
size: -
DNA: TGTGCCAGCAGCTTAGAGTCGGGAAGCACAGATACGCAGTATTTT
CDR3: CASSLESGSTDTQYF

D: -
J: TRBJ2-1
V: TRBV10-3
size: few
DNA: TGTGCCATGAACGGACCCTCCTACAATGAGCAGTTCTTC
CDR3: CAMNGPSYNEQFF